This T cell receptor beta chain was sequenced in a study of response to subunit inactivated influenza vaccine. Study-wide results and caveats: Every seasonal influenza vaccination brings in few new T cells, the authors suggested.

Germline V gene sequence: CDR1 MGHRA, CDR2 YSYEKL. Trimming left V 0 bases short and J 0 bases short, with 9 bases between. The CDR3 loop spans 16 amino acids. This clonotype has at least ten counts. Antigen: not known. TCRdb redid the calling of the RT-PCR reads with MiXCR, one entry per CDR3 protein. The sample records roughly 710,000 distinct CDR3 sequences, 12% to 15% being singletons. The TCR was taken from a man aged 50 to 60 who received an inactivated influenza vaccine. This chain joins TRBV4-1 and TRBJ2-4; unclear D gene. The input for sequencing was PBMCs from blood, taken approximately 15 days before vaccination. This chain's CDR3 is CASSQDHGLAKNIQYF. In DNA, the CDR3 is TGCGCCAGCAGCCAAGATCACGGTCTAGCCAAAAACATTCAGTACTTC.